This T cell receptor (beta chain) was sequenced during a study of response to subunit inactivated influenza vaccine. Germline V lookup: CDR1 DFQATT, CDR2 SNEGSKA (reference sequence). The V and J ends lost 5 bases and 0 bases, in that order; junction bases with no gene match: 5. The CDR3 is made up of 14 amino acids. TCRdb reprocessed the RT-PCR reads with MiXCR, giving one entry per CDR3 protein. This table has hundreds of thousands of distinct CDR3 sequences, around 11% appearing once. The sample holds a few counts of this clonotype. This sample was also put to use in a study of T cells expressing NK-cell markers. As that report states: 5'RACE template switching built TCR beta cDNA with unique molecular identifiers. Sorted T-cell subsets CD3+CD56+NKG2C+, CD3+CD56+NKG2C- and CD3+CD56-NKG2C+ were TCR beta-sequenced. Several of the experiments relied on an anti-gamma-delta TCR antibody so that only alpha-beta TCR T cells were sorted. In a group of several donors, dominant NKG2C+ clonotypes represented about 1.0-7.5% of CD8+ T cells. The CD3+CD56-NKG2C+ fraction of a few donors was also led by these clonotypes.

Sample: PBMCs from blood, taken on the day of vaccination. This clonotype was sampled from a man in his fifties or sixties who received an inactivated influenza vaccine. The chain has TRBV20-1 and TRBJ2-3, with 7 bases identical to TRBD1. DNA for the CDR3: TGCAGTGCTCCCGACAGGGCTAGCACAGATACGCAGTATTTT. It translates to CSAPDRASTDTQYF.